One and the same sample provided the 11 T cell receptor beta chains below, sequenced in a study of Ad26.COV2.S vaccination and SARS-CoV-2 variants. The data were produced by immunoSEQ multiplex PCR, yet TCRdb's version contains in-frame clones alone and is incomplete. The sample gives hundreds of thousands of clones, roughly 90% of which show up once; roughly 1.5% is in the top ten. Treatment defined: approximately 18 received Ad26.COV2.S at low or high dose, single or two shots; about 5 received placebo; per-sample allocation not given. Day 63 following the first vaccine or placebo injection was when the samples were taken. Sequencing used peripheral blood, obtained in a trial of Ad26.COV2.S vaccine versus placebo. The source is a person between 18 and 65 years old who received the Ad26.COV2.S COVID-19 vaccine or a placebo.

The V and J genes are TRBV7-2 and TRBJ1-1; D is ambiguous. The germline CDR1 and CDR2 sequences are SGHTA and FQGNSA. Deletions cut 0 bases from V and 1 base from J, with 3 bases between. CDR3 length: 13 amino acids. CDR3 amino acids: CASSLAGNTEAFF. DNA of the CDR3: TGTGCCAGCAGCTTAGCAGGGAACACTGAAGCTTTCTTT. Complete variable domain (other parts from reference TRBV7-2 and TRBJ1-1): GAGVSQSPSNKVTEKGKDVELRCDPISGHTALYWYRQSLGQGLEFLIYFQGNSAPDKSGLPSDRFSAERTGGSVSTLTIQRTQQEDSAVYLCASSLAGNTEAFFGQGTRLTVV.

The genes are TRBV9 and TRBJ1-2; D is ambiguous. This CDR3 spans 14 amino acids. Deletions cut 7 bases from V and 4 bases from J, with 17 bases between. CDR1 and CDR2 (germline): SGDLS, YYNGEE. CDR3 nucleotides: TGTGCCAGCGAACGGGGAGGAGAGACCTATGGCTACACCTTC. Amino acid sequence: CASERGGETYGYTF.

This rearrangement joins TRBV5-4 to TRBJ1-4, with D maybe TRBD1 (5 bases). The CDR3 contains 15 residues. Trimming left V 4 bases short and J 8 bases short, with 18 bases between. Germline V gene sequence: CDR1 SGHNT, CDR2 YYREEE (reference sequence). The CDR3 sequence: CASSIRGQRAEKLFF. CDR3 bases: TGTGCCAGCAGCATACGGGGCCAGCGGGCCGAAAAACTGTTTTTT. Combining the CDR3 with reference TRBV5-4 and TRBJ1-4 gives the whole variable domain ETGVTQSPTHLIKTRGQQVTLRCSSQSGHNTVSWYQQALGQGPQFIFQYYREEENGRGNFPPRFSGLQFPNYSSELNVNALELDDSALYLCASSIRGQRAEKLFFGSGTQLSVL.

The rearrangement uses TRBV3-1 (or the pseudogene TRBV3-2) and TRBJ1-1, with D possibly matching TRBD1 (5 bases). The CDR3 covers 15 residues. Germline loops: CDR1 LGHDT, CDR2 YNNKEL (reference sequence). Deletions cut 1 base from V and 4 bases from J, with 13 bases between. Here the CDR3 DNA reads TGTGCCAGCAGCCAAGCGGGGGAGTCGGGCACTGAAGCTTTCTTT. Protein: CASSQAGESGTEAFF.

This chain joins TRBV7-8 and TRBJ2-1; TRBD2 aligns across 9 bases. Losses at the gene ends were 5 bases for V and 5 bases for J; bases not matched to a gene: 7. CDR1 is SGHVS, CDR2 FQNEAQ, per germline. The CDR3 covers 15 residues. This CDR3 reads CASSAQAGGHNEQFF. The CDR3 region has the DNA TGTGCCAGCAGCGCCCAAGCGGGGGGACACAATGAGCAGTTCTTC.

The rearrangement uses TRBV24-1 and TRBJ2-3, with TRBD2 as a possible D gene (7 bases). Germline V gene lookup returns CDR1 KGHDR and CDR2 SFDVKD. This CDR3 region has 15 residues. Trimming took off 3 bases at V and 5 bases at J, with 14 bases between the two ends. CDR3 protein: CATSDGRGGLDTQYF. The CDR3 region has the DNA TGTGCCACCAGTGATGGAAGGGGGGGCTTAGATACGCAGTATTTT.

J is TRBJ1-2 and V is TRBV29-1, with 8 bases matching TRBD1. CDR1 and CDR2 (germline): SQVTM, ANQGSEA. V lost 3 bases, J lost 3 bases, and 6 bases stayed unmatched. The CDR3 sequence is 14 residues long. The CDR3 reads CSVEAQGADYGYTF. CDR3 nucleotide sequence: TGCAGCGTTGAGGCCCAGGGGGCGGACTATGGCTACACCTTC.

This clone was detected only once. The chain couples TRBV7-2 to TRBJ2-7; 7 bases align to TRBD2. Trimming at V came to 3 bases and at J to 4 bases, leaving 6 bases not matched to a gene. Germline CDR1 reads SGHTA; CDR2 reads FQGNSA. This CDR3 is 14 amino acids long. CDR3 sequence: CASSFTIGGYEQYF. The CDR3, as DNA: TGTGCCAGCAGCTTCACCATCGGGGGGTACGAGCAGTACTTC.

This chain connects TRBV6-6 to TRBJ1-5, with no clear D. The germline gives CDR1 MNHNY, CDR2 SVGAGI (reference sequence). The V and J ends lost 0 bases and 6 bases respectively, with 6 bases between them. This CDR3 comprises 13 residues. CDR3 bases: TGTGCCAGCAGTTACTCGAGGATTCAGCCCCAGCATTTT. Protein: CASSYSRIQPQHF.

In nucleotides, the CDR3 is TGTGCCAGCTCACCACGCGATGGTTTGGGCTACCCCGGGGAGACCCAGTACTTC. It is translated as CASSPRDGLGYPGETQYF. The V and J genes are TRBV18 and TRBJ2-5; no clear D gene. V lost 1 base, J lost 5 bases, and 23 bases lay in between. The CDR3 contains 18 residues. Per the germline V gene, CDR1 is KGHSH and CDR2 is LQKENI. Supplemented by reference TRBV18 and TRBJ2-5, the full variable domain reads NAGVMQNPRHLVRRRGQEARLRCSPMKGHSHVYWYRQLPEEGLKFMVYLQKENIIDESGMPKERFSAEFPKEGPSILRIQQVVRGDSAAYFCASSPRDGLGYPGETQYFGPGTRLLVL.

As concerns this clone: This specimen includes other DNA sequences encoding the same CDR3. The CDR3 DNA reads TGTGCCAGCAGCTTGGGGGGGGGCTCCTACGAGCAGTACTTC. Its translation: CASSLGGGSYEQYF. The gene calls are TRBV5-4 and TRBJ2-7, with 7 bases matching TRBD2. CDR3 length equals 14 residues. Germline CDR1 reads SGHNT; CDR2 reads YYREEE (reference sequence). Germline trimming cut 0 bases from V and 0 bases from J; bases unmatched to any gene: 0.